This T cell receptor (beta chain) was recorded in a study of blood T cell repertoires in COVID-19. The table came from immunoSEQ multiplex PCR; TCRdb's copy has only in-frame clones and leaves some out. The sample includes about 330,000 clones, around 90% of them seen just once. This CDR3 comprises 15 residues. V trimming: 4 bases; J trimming: 10 bases; junction bases outside the gene matches: 11. CDR1 and CDR2 (germline): SGHTA, FQGTGA. Sequencing input: PBMCs or T cells enriched from blood (not recorded which). The sequence was collected from a woman in her 30s who had recovered from COVID-19. J is TRBJ2-1 and V is TRBV7-3; TRBD1 aligns across 9 bases. In DNA, the CDR3 is TGTGCCAGCAGCTATGTGGGACAGGGACTATACGAGCAGTTCTTC. Protein sequence: CASSYVGQGLYEQFF.